Shown below are 7 T cell receptor beta chains from a single sample sequenced in a study of cytomegalovirus exposure and HLA in healthy donors. The PCR employed 60 Vbeta primers together with 13 Jbeta primers. Profiling relied on immunoSEQ multiplex PCR, and the TCRdb table lists in-frame clones only, not all of them. The table includes some 99,000 clones, about 80% detected once. The sequencing sample was made of PBMCs. These receptors were collected from a woman aged 45-65 years in good health and CMV-seropositive.

This clone was counted between two and nine times. The CDR3 DNA is TGCGCCAGCAGCTTGAGCCCTACGAACACCGGGGAGCTGTTTTTT. Its protein is CASSLSPTNTGELFF. The genes are TRBV5-1 and TRBJ2-2; D is ambiguous. Germline CDR1 reads SGHRS; CDR2 reads YFSETQ. The ends were cut back, 1 base at V and 0 bases at J, with 7 bases in the middle. This CDR3 is 15 amino acids long.

This rearrangement joins TRBV2 to TRBJ1-1, with a possible D match to TRBD1 (6 bases). Germline loops: CDR1 SNHLY, CDR2 FYNNEI. CDR3 length equals 11 residues. This CDR3 reads CSSVGGGPAFF. The DNA for the CDR3 is TGTTCCTCGGTGGGAGGGGGACCGGCTTTCTTT.

The chain joins TRBV28 to TRBJ1-1, with D possibly being TRBD1 (6 bases). CDR1 and CDR2 from the germline V gene are MDHEN and SYDVKM. The length of the CDR3 is 15 residues. V was trimmed by 1 base and J by 2 bases, leaving 11 bases between them. The CDR3 reads CASSLSAQGNTEAFF. DNA of the CDR3: TGTGCCAGCAGTTTATCGGCACAGGGAAACACTGAAGCTTTCTTT.

The V and J genes are TRBV11-1 and TRBJ2-5; a possible D gene is TRBD1 (5 bases). CDR3 length: 12 amino acids. Germline values: CDR1 SGHAT, CDR2 FQDESV (reference sequence). The V gene lost 2 bases and the J gene lost 4 bases, with 5 bases spanning the gap. CDR3 sequence: CASSLTGETQYF. The CDR3 nucleotides are TGTGCCAGCAGCTTAACAGGAGAGACCCAGTACTTC.

The chain joins TRBV6-1 to TRBJ2-1; D remains ambiguous. The CDR3 consists of 14 residues. Trimming removed 0 bases at V and 8 bases at J, with 11 bases between. Germline lookup yields CDR1 MNHNS and CDR2 SASEGT. CDR3 in amino acids: CASSEASLEDEQFF. DNA of the CDR3: TGTGCCAGCAGTGAAGCGTCCCTTGAGGATGAGCAGTTCTTC.

This clone was seen a handful of times. The J gene is TRBJ2-2, the V gene TRBV7-3, with D perhaps TRBD1 (6 bases). Deletions cut 4 bases from V and 2 bases from J, with 17 bases between. The V gene's germline CDR1 is SGHTA and CDR2 FQGTGA. This CDR3 spans 17 amino acids. The CDR3 is CASSSRVSQGNTGELFF. The CDR3 DNA sequence: TGTGCCAGCAGCTCGCGGGTGTCACAGGGAAACACCGGGGAGCTGTTTTTT.

The rearrangement uses TRBV7-9 and TRBJ2-3; D is ambiguous. The CDR3 is 12 residues long. The germline gives CDR1 SEHNR, CDR2 FQNEAQ (reference sequence). The ends were cut back, 4 bases at V and 2 bases at J, with 4 bases in the middle. The CDR3 protein is CASSSITDTQYF. CDR3 coding DNA: TGTGCCAGCAGCTCAATCACAGATACGCAGTATTTT.